This TCR beta chain was recorded in a study of cytomegalovirus exposure and HLA in healthy donors (dated by TCRdb to 2015 to 2018). Background on the whole study: According to an earlier analysis of 450 to 650 of the donors, some 180 million T cells yielded approximately 120 million unique TCR beta sequences and 276 Gb of sequence data. An early release covering more than 500 HLA-typed donors comprised approximately 300 gigabases of sequencing data and around 86 million unique TCR sequences. The genetic ancestry cluster associated with self-reported Caucasian donors included over 65% of the roughly 380 genotyped donors. The study aimed to test whether signatures of past pathogen exposure could be identified by cataloging public T cell receptors. The study used immunosequencing to profile the T cell repertoires of 666 subjects and linked those repertoires to cytomegalovirus serostatus. A separate validation cohort of 90 to 150 different subjects was used in addition to the roughly 700-subject first cohort. To predict cytomegalovirus infection status, the study brought together high-throughput TCR immunosequencing, statistical association of individual TCRs with disease status, and machine learning. To study patterns of TCR occurrence, a later analysis re-analyzed previously published TCR beta repertoires from several hundred donors and added high-resolution HLA genotyping. The later analysis used no new phenotypic data to find candidate immune exposures, relying instead on TCR beta sequences and their occurrence across donors. To decide whether each TCR beta V gene segment behaved as functional or pseudogenic, an earlier analysis of some 580 of the donors relied on high-throughput TCR beta sequencing. Donor age, sex, ethnicity and CMV serostatus were compiled alongside the repertoire data. A later genetic analysis used genome-wide SNP genotypes for about 55% of the 666 donors, treating that subset as a discovery cohort. All discovery cohort repertoires had been generated on a single sequencing platform. Both class I and class II loci were covered by HLA typing, at four-digit resolution. The number of donors typed differed by locus, with about 620-630 for A, B, C, DRB1 and DQB1, over 500 for DQA1, 600 to 610 for DPA1, and some 440 for DPB1. A few DR-DQ haplotypes were treated as single units for association and clustering because of strong linkage in the cohort. On average, around 230,000 unique TCR beta nucleotide sequences were sequenced per donor among 350 to 400 genotyped donors of the cohort, with 15% to 20% of those sequences being non-productive.

The cohort was made up of several hundred healthy bone marrow donors. At the time of sampling, every cohort member was nominally healthy, though immune exposures that went unrecorded were likely present. The donor was CMV seropositive and belonged to the group of 270 or so seropositive cohort members. A peripheral blood sample was collected from each donor, and TCR beta sequencing was performed on peripheral blood mononuclear cells. The Qiagen DNeasy Blood Extraction Kit was used to extract genomic DNA from the blood cell samples. Taken from the germline V gene, the CDR1 and CDR2 loops are SGHTA and FQGTGA. A distance of 12 bases separates the germline ends of V and J, which lose 6 bases and 6 bases respectively. The CDR3 has 13 amino acids, counting the end cysteine and phenylalanine. Only the CDR3 DNA is retained, 39 bases long and in frame from the first base. Comments on this clone: Its binding antigen is unknown. No clone much larger than this one lies a single base away; base qualities are absent.

To prepare the library, the immunoSEQ multiplex PCR assay was applied. For the multiplex PCR, a mixture combining 60 forward primers for TCR Vbeta segments and 13 reverse primers for TCR Jbeta segments was used. The CDR3 region of rearranged TCR beta genes was amplified from genomic DNA with a multiplex PCR assay. On the Illumina HiSeq System, the amplified TCR beta libraries were sequenced as 87-base-pair reads. The source study handled its data this way. A later analysis tallied around 87 million unique TCR beta chains across the 600 to 700 repertoires, and about 10 million of those chains were shared by two or more donors. Raw reads were error-corrected and collapsed into unique sequences by a nearest-neighbor algorithm in which closely related sequences were merged to remove PCR and sequencing errors. Alignment of CDR3 sequences to IMGT reference sequences was used to assign V, D and J gene segments. For a sequence to be retained, a match of at least six nucleotides was required to both a V gene segment and a J gene segment. Rearrangements were called productive when the CDR3 lacked stop codons and stayed in frame with V and J; all others were non-productive. CDR3 was defined according to IMGT convention as the region running from the second conserved V-encoded cysteine to the conserved J-encoded phenylalanine. The earlier analysis of about 610 of the donors excluded any sequence lacking an unambiguous match to a single V gene segment. An earlier analysis of a few hundred of the donors called V segments functional above 56.7% productive rearrangements and segregating when the between-donor standard deviation exceeded 5%. A statistical classification framework was built to diagnose cytomegalovirus status from the catalog of TCR beta chain sequences. In a later analysis, TCR nucleotide sequences were compared against IMGT/GENE-DB human TR gene sequences so that V and J genes could be assigned. Using the TCRdist pipeline, a later analysis assigned CDR3 sequences along with most-parsimonious VDJ recombination scenarios. In a later analysis, each TCR beta chain was defined by its CDR3 amino acid sequence together with its V-gene family, and reads lacking a unique V-gene family were excluded. In a later analysis, 450 to 600 highly shared, low-generation-probability nucleotide sequences were removed to address suspected cross-contamination and a sequencing artifact. A later analysis calculated a clonal expansion index for each public chain from normalized within-repertoire ranks of inferred template counts. In a later analysis, generation probabilities were computed with a VDJ recombination model fitted to out-of-frame rearrangements, and the resulting probabilities were checked against IGoR. A later analysis scored TCR-TCR, TCR-HLA and TCR-CMV co-occurrence with hypergeometric tests, applying a repertoire-size bias correction to TCR pairs. False discovery rates were estimated in a later analysis by permuting HLA or CMV assignments 20 times. In a later analysis, co-occurring TCRs were grouped using DBSCAN, with TCRdist sequence similarity added in when clustering inside HLA-allele-positive subsets. Repertoires with fewer than 30,000 or more than 120,000 public chains, plus five repertoires with anomalous nucleotide sharing, were excluded from co-occurrence clustering. Drawn from immuneACCESS, this table holds only the in-frame rearrangements with V and J called that TCRdb kept. Clones are partly lost; checked studies trace under half to an unresolved V gene and leave the rest unexplained. Clone size and V and J calls were adopted from that table, with D and trimming inferred from the DNA. The sample data list over 95,000 clones, and approximately 69% of these were observed just once. Around 4% of the sample is in the top ten clones.

Study-wide conclusions, independent of this receptor: In an earlier analysis of about 540 of the donors, most TCR beta V segments were observed in productive rearrangements about 87% or about 30% of the time, broadly matching IMGT annotations. Because counts were too low, roughly 16 rarely observed V segments, including chromosome 9 orphons, were excluded from the earlier analysis of 500 to 700 of the donors. In a later analysis, HLA-associated TCR beta chains showed more clonal expansion and lower generation probabilities than non-associated chains that were equally common. For the cohort, immune exposure information was limited to CMV serostatus. In a later analysis, TCR association rates were found to vary across HLA loci, with the most associated TCRs seen for DRB1 alleles and the fewest for HLA-C alleles. A further reported finding was that TCR beta sequences accurately predicted the HLA-A and HLA-B alleles for most subjects in the first cohort. Several of the top co-occurrence clusters appeared to be linked to parvovirus B19, influenza, CMV and Epstein-Barr virus, according to a later analysis. When HLA alleles, especially DR and DQ, strongly co-occurred, TCR associations were difficult to assign to individual alleles. It was suggested by the authors that the approach could potentially be generalized to other disease states and immunological phenotypes. Cytomegalovirus status was reported to be diagnosed by the classifier with high specificity and sensitivity in both the original and validation cohorts. Presence/absence analyses assumed roughly uniform sequencing depth across donors, an assumption that may not hold. In vitro tests confirmed that a few of the cytomegalovirus-associated TCR beta chains recognize cytomegalovirus antigens. In a later analysis, most CMV-associated TCR beta chains were found to appear HLA-restricted, with HLA associations seemingly driven largely by CMV exposure. Some IMGT-functional V segments, including TRBV6-2 and TRBV6-3, could not be told apart with the 87-base-pair reads, so those segments were excluded. The study gave a list of 150 to 200 TCR beta chains associated with cytomegalovirus. A later genetic analysis reported fewer N-insertions in productive TCRs among donors in an Asian-associated ancestry cluster than the approximately 670-donor mean. While some public TCRs were present in many individuals, most TCR sequences turned up only very rarely across donors. A group of highly shared sequence variants was considered likely to be a technical artifact of the sequencing pipeline. At a false discovery rate of 0.05, a later analysis linked under 20,000 TCR beta sequences to specific HLA alleles. Correlated functional status among segregating V segments might be attributable to linkage disequilibrium, but an unknown experimental factor could not be ruled out. This cohort had only TCR beta chains sequenced, and the lack of alpha or paired-chain data limited which features could be detected. An association between a missense DCLRE1C variant and V-gene and J-gene trimming of TCR beta chains was found in a later genetic analysis and replicated in an independent cohort. Because some donors lacked HLA typing at each locus, the association tests relied only on the typed subset.

This sequence originates from a woman aged 40 to 50 in good health and CMV-seropositive. The V gene is TRBV7-3 and the J gene is TRBJ2-1; no confident D gene assignment can be made. Sequencing used PBMCs. CDR3 sequence: CASRTLGGNEQFF. The bases are TGTGCCAGCAGGACTCTCGGCGGCAATGAGCAGTTCTTC.